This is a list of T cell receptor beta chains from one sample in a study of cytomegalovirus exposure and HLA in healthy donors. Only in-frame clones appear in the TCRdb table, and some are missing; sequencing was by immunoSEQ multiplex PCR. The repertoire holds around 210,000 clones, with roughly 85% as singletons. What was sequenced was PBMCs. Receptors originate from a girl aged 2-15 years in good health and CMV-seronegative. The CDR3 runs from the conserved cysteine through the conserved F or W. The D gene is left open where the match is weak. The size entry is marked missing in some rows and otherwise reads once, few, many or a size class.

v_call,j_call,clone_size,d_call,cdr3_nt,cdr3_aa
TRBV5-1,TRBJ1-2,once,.,TGCGCCAGCAGACCTGATACAGGGAACATTAGGAACTATGGCTACACCTTC,CASRPDTGNIRNYGYTF
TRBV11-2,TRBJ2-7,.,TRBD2,TGTGCCAGCAGCTTACTTTCTCTTCTAGCGGGGTCCTACGAGCAGTACTTC,CASSLLSLLAGSYEQYF
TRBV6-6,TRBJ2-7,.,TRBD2,TGTGCCAGCAGTGGGACTAGCGGGAGTTACGAGCAGTACTTC,CASSGTSGSYEQYF
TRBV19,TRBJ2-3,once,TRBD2,TGTGCCAGTAGTACCCGGGGAGCGGGAGTCACAGATACGCAGTATTTT,CASSTRGAGVTDTQYF
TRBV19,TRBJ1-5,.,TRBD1,TGTGCCAGTAGTATTAGGGCAGGGGGTCTCAATCAGCCCCAGCATTTT,CASSIRAGGLNQPQHF
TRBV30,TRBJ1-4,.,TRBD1,TGTGCCTGGTCCCGTAGAGGAGGGGGCGGGGATGAAAAACTGTTTTTT,CAWSRRGGGGDEKLFF
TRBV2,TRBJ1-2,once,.,TGTGCCAGCAGTGAATTGTCGAGCTATGGCTACACCTTC,CASSELSSYGYTF
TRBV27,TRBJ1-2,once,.,TGTGCCAGCAGTTTAAGCACAGGGATCGGCTATGGCTACACCTTC,CASSLSTGIGYGYTF
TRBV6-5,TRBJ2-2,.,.,TGTGCCAGCAGTTATGCGACAGGGGAGCTGTTTTTT,CASSYATGELFF
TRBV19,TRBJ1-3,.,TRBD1,TGTGCCAGTACCCAACCGGGACAGGGGGCTGGAAACACCATATATTTT,CASTQPGQGAGNTIYF
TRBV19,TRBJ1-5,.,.,TGTGCCAGTAGTATAGGGGGCGTGTGGAATCAGCCCCAGCATTTT,CASSIGGVWNQPQHF
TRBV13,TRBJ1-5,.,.,TGTGCCAGCAGCTTGGGGGGAGGGCCTCAGCATTTT,CASSLGGGPQHF
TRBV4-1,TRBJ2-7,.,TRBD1,TGCGCCAGCAGCCCTAGGACAGGGAGCTCCTACGAGCAGTACTTC,CASSPRTGSSYEQYF
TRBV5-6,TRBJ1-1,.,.,TGTGCCAGCAGCTTCGGCGCTACCTCAGGGAACACTGAAGCTTTCTTT,CASSFGATSGNTEAFF
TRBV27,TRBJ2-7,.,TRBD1,TGTGCCAGCAGTTCAAAGACAGGGCTCGAGCAGTACTTC,CASSSKTGLEQYF
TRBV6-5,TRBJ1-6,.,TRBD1,TGTGCCAGCAGTTACGACAGGGCAACCGCCAATTCACCCCTCCACTTT,CASSYDRATANSPLHF
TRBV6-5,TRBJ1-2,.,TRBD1,TGTGCCAGCAGTTACTCGAAGCCAACAGGGGGCGATGGCTACACCTTC,CASSYSKPTGGDGYTF
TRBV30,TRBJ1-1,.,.,TGTGCCTGGAGCAGACATCCTGAAGCTTTCTTT,CAWSRHPEAFF
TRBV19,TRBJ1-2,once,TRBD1,TGTGCCAGTCTCTCCGGGACAGGGGATCATGGCTACACCTTC,CASLSGTGDHGYTF
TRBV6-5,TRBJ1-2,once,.,TGTGCCAGCAGTTACTCTTACAGGGACGACGGCTACACCTTC,CASSYSYRDDGYTF
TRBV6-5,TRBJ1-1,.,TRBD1,TGTGCCAGCAGTTCGGGGAACAGGGGTAGGAACACTGAAGCTTTCTTT,CASSSGNRGRNTEAFF
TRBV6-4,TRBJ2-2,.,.,TGTGCCAGCAGTGTCGAGGGGGGGCCCGGGGAGCTGTTTTTT,CASSVEGGPGELFF
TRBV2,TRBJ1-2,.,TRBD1,TGTGCCAGCACACAGGGGCACTATGGCTACACCTTC,CASTQGHYGYTF
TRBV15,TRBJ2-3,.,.,TGTGCCACCAGCAGAGAGGCCACAGATACGCAGTATTTT,CATSREATDTQYF
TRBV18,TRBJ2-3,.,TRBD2,TGTGCCAGCTCACCAGCGGGAGGGGCGGATACGCAGTATTTT,CASSPAGGADTQYF
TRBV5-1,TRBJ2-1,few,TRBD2,TGCGCCAGCAGCTTCGCACTAGCGGGGGCCAATGAGCAGTTCTTC,CASSFALAGANEQFF
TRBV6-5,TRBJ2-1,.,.,TGTGCCAGCAGCGGGAACCTCTTGGGGGCGAATGAGCAGTTCTTC,CASSGNLLGANEQFF
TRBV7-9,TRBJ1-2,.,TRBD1,TGTGCCAGCAGCTTAACGACAGGGTACTATGGCTACACCTTC,CASSLTTGYYGYTF